Here is one TCR beta chain with its context. Its cognate antigen has yet to be identified. No much larger clone exists at a distance of one base, and base qualities are not known. This entry comes from a study of blood T cell repertoires in COVID-19 (TCRdb year 2020). Study-wide context: Collaborator samples came from the United States, Italy and Spain and covered acute and convalescent phases of COVID-19. The material from the prospective study consisted of cDNA or gDNA derived from T cells, B-cell-depleted T cells, or PBMCs. The samples were drawn from two sources: the first 160 participants of the ongoing ImmuneRACE study, and 1,000 to 1,500 subjects contributed by 6 global collaborators. Sample metadata almost always included a de-identified subject ID, COVID-19 status, age in years and sex. The dataset comprised deeply sampled blood TCRbeta repertoires from subjects exposed to, actively infected with, or recovered from COVID-19. The repertoires were released in a freely available public database meant as a resource for research on the immune response to SARS-CoV-2. Where HLA class I and class II types were available, the types were taken from metadata supplied by the sample provider, not from assay-based typing. Overall results and qualifications from the work: How much clinical and demographic metadata was included differed by source and by participant, and the metadata was provided uncurated.

CDR1 and CDR2, per the germline V gene, are KGHSH and LQKENI. Its CDR3 holds 17 amino acids, cysteine through phenylalanine. Of all the DNA, just the CDR3 is kept, 51 bases in frame from base 1. V loses 0 bases at its end and J loses 1 base; junction bases beyond the gene matches: 0. TCRbeta CDR3 regions were amplified from genomic DNA by means of the immunoSEQ Assay, a bias-controlled multiplex PCR. Turning to the authors' computational methods: The number of nucleated cells in each sample was estimated from the amplification of reference gene primers within the assay. To quantify the absolute abundance of each unique TCRbeta CDR3 rearrangement, sequence reads were collapsed and filtered. For each sample, productive Simpson clonality was calculated as the square root of Simpson's diversity index over productive rearrangements. TCRdb provides this immuneACCESS table in a form limited to in-frame rearrangements. Some clones are lacking; in checked studies, under half of them reflect an unresolved V gene, and why the rest are absent is not known. That table furnishes V, J and clone size, whereas the DNA furnished D and trimming. Here the sample has tens of thousands of clones; roughly 80% occur a single time. Together, the top ten hold roughly 15% of the sample.

Collaborating institutions collected whole blood in K2EDTA tubes following their own protocols. For TCRbeta analysis, collaborators shipped samples as frozen whole blood, isolated PBMCs, or DNA extracted from either of those sample types. Rearrangement joined TRBV18 to TRBJ2-6; 10 central bases correspond to TRBD1. This clonotype originated in a man between 45 and 60 years old with active or convalescent COVID-19. The source material was peripheral blood. At the DNA level, the sequence is TGTGCCAGCTCACCACCGGGACAGGGGTCTGGGGCCAACGTCCTGACTTTC. This encodes CASSPPGQGSGANVLTF. The reference TRBV18 and TRBJ2-6 proteins fill in what lies around the CDR3, so the full variable domain reads NAGVMQNPRHLVRRRGQEARLRCSPMKGHSHVYWYRQLPEEGLKFMVYLQKENIIDESGMPKERFSAEFPKEGPSILRIQQVVRGDSAAYFCASSPPGQGSGANVLTFGAGSRLTVL.